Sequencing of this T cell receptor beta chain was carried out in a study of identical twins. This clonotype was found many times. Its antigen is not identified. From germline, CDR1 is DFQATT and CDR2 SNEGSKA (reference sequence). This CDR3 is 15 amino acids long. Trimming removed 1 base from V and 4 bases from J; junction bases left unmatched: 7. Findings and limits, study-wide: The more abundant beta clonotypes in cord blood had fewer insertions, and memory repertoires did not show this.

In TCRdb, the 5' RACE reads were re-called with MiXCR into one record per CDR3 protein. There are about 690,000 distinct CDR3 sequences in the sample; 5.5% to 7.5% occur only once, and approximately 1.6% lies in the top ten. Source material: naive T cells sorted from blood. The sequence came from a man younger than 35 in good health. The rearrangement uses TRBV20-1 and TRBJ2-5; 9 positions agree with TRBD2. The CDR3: CSARAIAGVGETQYF. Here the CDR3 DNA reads TGCAGTGCTAGAGCCATAGCGGGAGTGGGAGAGACCCAGTACTTC.